One and the same sample provided the 13 T cell receptor beta chains below, sequenced in a study of vaccination and CD4 T cells after COVID-19. Regarding treatment: roughly 11-day PBMC culture with coronavirus spike peptide pools or control peptides (ViraFEST assay). These receptors lack a known antigen. Cultured CD4+ T-cell DNA underwent Oncomine TCR Beta short-read sequencing. TCRdb re-derived calls from the PCR reads in MiXCR, one entry per CDR3 protein. The repertoire consists of 20,000 or so distinct CDR3 sequences, with roughly two fifths occurring once and the leading ten covering around 8.3%. The sample in question was CD4+ T cells from blood, cultured in vitro, obtained after SARS-CoV-2 vaccination. The receptors shown here come from a human donor who had recovered from COVID-19.

The rearrangement links TRBV6-2 or TRBV6-3 to TRBJ2-7, with D perhaps TRBD1 (6 bases). Germline CDR1 reads MNHEY; CDR2 reads SVGEGT. V was trimmed by 5 bases and J by 5 bases, leaving 10 bases between them. This CDR3 has 12 residues. The CDR3 DNA follows: TGTGCCAGCAGTACAGGGATCCACGAGCAGTACTTC. Translating it yields CASSTGIHEQYF.

Only a few counts were recorded for this clonotype. The genes are TRBV6-4 and TRBJ1-1; unclear D gene. V was shortened by 3 bases and J by 1 base, with 9 bases between the two germline ends. The CDR3 totals 14 residues. Germline CDR1 reads MRHNA; CDR2 reads SNTAGT. CDR3 residues: CASSDGSTNTEAFF. CDR3 coding DNA: TGTGCCAGCAGTGATGGCAGTACGAACACTGAAGCTTTCTTT.

The V call is TRBV2, the J call TRBJ1-6, with a possible D match to TRBD1 (6 bases). Germline CDR1 and CDR2: SNHLY and FYNNEI. V gave up 10 bases and J gave up 5 bases, with 12 bases separating them. The CDR3 runs to 13 residues. CDR3 region: CATRQENNSPLHF. CDR3 in DNA: TGTGCCACAAGACAGGAGAATAATTCACCCCTCCACTTT.

This clonotype was seen a few times. The gene calls are TRBV6-2 or TRBV6-3 and TRBJ1-5; D not resolved. Trimming left V 1 base short and J 3 bases short, with 7 bases between. The germline gives CDR1 MNHEY, CDR2 SVGEGT. The CDR3 spans 14 residues. The CDR3 DNA reads as TGTGCCAGCAGTTACTTGGCAGACAATCAGCCCCAGCATTTT. It specifies CASSYLADNQPQHF.

The chain uses TRBV7-2 and TRBJ2-5, with 7 bases lining up with TRBD1. Trimming removed 5 bases from V and 5 bases from J; junction bases left unmatched: 8. Germline values: CDR1 SGHTA, CDR2 FQGNSA. CDR3 length: 14 amino acids. CDR3 amino acids: CASSQGTAGETQYF. In DNA form, the CDR3 reads TGTGCCAGCAGCCAGGGGACAGCCGGGGAGACCCAGTACTTC. Complete variable domain (other parts from reference TRBV7-2 and TRBJ2-5): GAGVSQSPSNKVTEKGKDVELRCDPISGHTALYWYRQSLGQGLEFLIYFQGNSAPDKSGLPSDRFSAERTGGSVSTLTIQRTQQEDSAVYLCASSQGTAGETQYFGPGTRLLVL.

This rearrangement joins TRBV27 to TRBJ2-3; 8 bases line up with TRBD2. V shed 4 bases, J shed 3 bases, and the junction held 3 bases outside the gene matches. This CDR3 contains 14 residues. CDR1 and CDR2 (germline): MNHEY, SMNVEV (reference sequence). The CDR3 loop reads CASSSAGGTDTQYF. The DNA for the CDR3 is TGTGCCAGCAGTTCCGCGGGGGGAACAGATACGCAGTATTTT.

The table lists this clonotype with a few counts. The chain combines TRBV25-1 with TRBJ1-1, with a tentative D call TRBD1 (5 bases). The V and J ends lost 8 bases and 8 bases respectively, with 21 bases between them. The CDR3 covers 14 residues. The V gene's germline CDR1 is MGHDK and CDR2 SYGVNS. CDR3 region: CASSPGGVPREAFF. In nucleotides, the CDR3 is TGTGCCAGCTCCCCTGGAGGGGTGCCTCGGGAAGCTTTCTTT.

The V gene is TRBV2, the J gene TRBJ2-2, with a possible D match to TRBD1 (5 bases). The germline V gene encodes CDR1 SNHLY and CDR2 FYNNEI. The CDR3 totals 15 residues. V was trimmed by 1 base and J by 1 base, leaving 7 bases between them. The DNA for the CDR3 is TGTGCCAGCAGTGAAGTTAGGGGGAACACCGGGGAGCTGTTTTTT. Translated, it gives CASSEVRGNTGELFF.

This clonotype was counted between two and nine times. The rearrangement uses TRBV19 and TRBJ1-1; D possibly corresponds to TRBD1 (6 bases). V was clipped by 6 bases and J by 2 bases, with 13 bases between them. The germline gives CDR1 LNHDA, CDR2 SQIVND (reference sequence). The CDR3 is 14 residues long. CDR3 protein: CASRIQGGNTEAFF. The DNA for the CDR3 is TGTGCCAGTAGGATACAGGGAGGAAACACTGAAGCTTTCTTT. Supplemented by reference TRBV19 and TRBJ1-1, the full variable domain reads DGGITQSPKYLFRKEGQNVTLSCEQNLNHDAMYWYRQDPGQGLRLIYYSQIVNDFQKGDIAEGYSVSREKKESFPLTVTSAQKNPTAFYLCASRIQGGNTEAFFGQGTRLTVV.

This chain uses TRBV7-2 with TRBJ1-3, with D possibly matching TRBD1 (5 bases). Per germline, CDR1 SGHTA and CDR2 FQGNSA. The CDR3 has 16 amino acids. With 4 bases removed from V and 0 bases from J, the gap between germline ends came to 13 bases. This CDR3 reads CASSSDTGASGNTIYF. The CDR3 nucleotides are TGTGCCAGCAGCTCCGATACAGGAGCCTCTGGAAACACCATATATTTT.

The genes are TRBV5-1 and TRBJ2-3; TRBD2 is a possible D gene (7 bases). The CDR3 is made up of 15 amino acids. Per the germline V gene, CDR1 is SGHRS and CDR2 is YFSETQ. The V and J ends lost 2 bases and 3 bases respectively, with 13 bases between them. The CDR3 DNA sequence: TGCGCCAGCAGCTTTAACGGGGGGCCTACAGATACGCAGTATTTT. It codes for CASSFNGGPTDTQYF.

This clonotype was counted between two and nine times. The chain couples TRBV6-2 or TRBV6-3 to TRBJ2-7, with 9 bases that match TRBD1. The V segment lost 2 bases and the J segment 4 bases; nucleotides outside the gene matches: 6. Germline V gene data show CDR1 as MNHEY and CDR2 as SVGEGT. This CDR3 region has 15 residues. Here the CDR3 reads CASSYVGQGTYEQYF. In DNA, the CDR3 is TGTGCCAGCAGTTACGTGGGACAGGGTACGTACGAGCAGTACTTC.

The chain employs TRBV4-3 and TRBJ2-7, with 10 bases that match TRBD2. CDR3 size: 15 residues. V lost 1 base to trimming and J lost 3 bases; unmatched junction nucleotides: 3. Germline V gene lookup returns CDR1 LGHNA and CDR2 YSLEER. CDR3 nucleotide sequence: TGCGCCAGCAGCCAAGCTCCTAGCGGGGGCTACGAGCAGTACTTC. The encoded protein is CASSQAPSGGYEQYF.